The text below deals with one T cell receptor (beta chain). These data originate in a study of T-cell reconstitution after alpha-beta-depleted transplantation in children. The CDR3 contains 13 residues. V gave up 3 bases and J gave up 6 bases, with 13 bases separating them. Germline V lookup: CDR1 SGHRS, CDR2 YFSETQ. The TCRbeta library incorporated unique molecular identifiers. TCRdb reprocessed the PCR reads with MiXCR, giving one entry per CDR3 protein. Counted here are approximately 420,000 distinct CDR3 sequences, roughly a tenth occurring once; the ten biggest clones make up 4.5% to 7%. This sequence originates from a human donor who donated a stem cell graft to a child with acute myeloid leukemia. V is TRBV5-1 and J is TRBJ2-7, with D maybe TRBD2 (7 bases). Sequencing used PBMCs from the stem cell graft donor, obtained from the stem cell graft. Here the CDR3 reads CASSWGASGEQYF. In DNA, the CDR3 is TGCGCCAGCAGCTGGGGGGCTAGCGGCGAGCAGTACTTC.